The 5 T cell receptor beta chains below were found in one sample sequenced in a study of OX40 agonist ivuxolimab in advanced cancers. Assay used: immunoSEQ multiplex PCR; TCRdb lists only in-frame clones, some missing. The sample yields fewer than 85,000 clones, roughly nine tenths seen once. The sample consisted of CD4+ or CD8+ T cells sorted from blood, taken in a trial of the OX40 agonist ivuxolimab. The receptors come from an adult with an advanced solid tumor such as melanoma, head and neck, liver or kidney cancer.

This clone was observed a handful of times. This chain joins TRBV6-5 and TRBJ1-1, with D possibly matching TRBD1 (5 bases). Per the germline V gene, CDR1 is MNHEY and CDR2 is SVGAGI. This CDR3 is built from 14 residues. V gave up 2 bases and J gave up 6 bases, with 13 bases separating them. The CDR3 sequence is CASSYGTGGAEAFF. In DNA form, the CDR3 reads TGTGCCAGCAGTTACGGGACGGGTGGGGCTGAAGCTTTCTTT.

This rearrangement joins TRBV5-1 to TRBJ2-1, with 16 bases fitting TRBD2. This CDR3 comprises 16 residues. Trimming took 3 bases from V and 9 from J; bases not matched to a gene: 6. Germline assignment: CDR1 SGHRS and CDR2 YFSETQ. The CDR3: CASSSGTSGGAGEQFF. CDR3 nucleotide sequence: TGCGCCAGCAGCTCAGGGACTAGCGGGGGGGCCGGTGAGCAGTTCTTC.

This clone was detected only once. V is TRBV9 and J is TRBJ2-5; tentatively, D is TRBD1 (5 bases). Germline loops: CDR1 SGDLS, CDR2 YYNGEE. The CDR3 runs 14 residues. V was shortened by 3 bases and J by 2 bases, with 11 bases between the two germline ends. CDR3 protein: CASSGRQIQETQYF. CDR3 bases: TGTGCCAGCAGCGGTAGACAGATTCAAGAGACCCAGTACTTC.

This clone has only a few counts. The J gene is TRBJ1-4, the V gene TRBV14, with D uncertain. The V gene lost 4 bases and the J gene lost 15 bases, with 18 bases spanning the gap. Per germline, CDR1 SGHDN and CDR2 FVKESK. This CDR3 is 13 amino acids long. The chain's CDR3 is CASSLSLGGVVFF. Written as DNA, the CDR3 is TGTGCCAGCAGCCTTAGCCTGGGTGGCGTGGTGTTTTTT.

The chain recombines TRBV27 with TRBJ2-4, with a tentative D call TRBD2 (6 bases). Germline V lookup: CDR1 MNHEY, CDR2 SMNVEV (reference sequence). The V gene lost 2 bases and the J gene lost 1 base, with 15 bases spanning the gap. The CDR3 spans 17 residues. CDR3 loop: CASSLNRAGWAKNIQYF. The CDR3 DNA reads as TGTGCCAGCAGTTTAAACCGTGCGGGATGGGCCAAAAACATTCAGTACTTC.